The 24 T cell receptor beta chains below come from one sample, sequenced in a study of shared clonotypes between healthy human individuals. The table came from immunoSEQ multiplex PCR; TCRdb's copy has only in-frame clones and leaves some out. Among hundreds of thousands of clones listed, 60% to 75% were seen once. The sample taken for sequencing was memory CD4+ T cells sorted from blood. Subset: CD45RA-negative fraction. These receptors were taken from a woman aged 30 to 39 in good health.

The chain carries TRBV7-9 and TRBJ2-3; 11 bases map to TRBD2. The CDR3 is 17 amino acids. The germline V gene encodes CDR1 SEHNR and CDR2 FQNEAQ (reference sequence). The J segment lost 2 bases and the V segment lost 4 bases, leaving 8 bases of the junction unmatched. The CDR3 here is CASSSNLAGGLTDTQYF. In DNA, the CDR3 is TGTGCCAGCAGCTCCAATCTAGCGGGAGGACTCACAGATACGCAGTATTTT.

This chain joins TRBV4-2 and TRBJ1-5, with a possible D match to TRBD1 (6 bases). Germline V lookup: CDR1 LGHNA, CDR2 YNFKEQ. With 2 bases removed from V and 4 bases from J, the gap between germline ends came to 12 bases. This CDR3 comprises 15 residues. The CDR3 region has the DNA TGTGCCAGCAGCCAACAGGACGGACAGAATCAGCCCCAGCATTTT. This codes for CASSQQDGQNQPQHF.

This clone has more than one count but fewer than ten. The same CDR3 is also encoded by other DNA sequences in this sample. V usage is TRBV28 and J usage is TRBJ1-3; D is unresolved. The CDR3 runs 13 residues. Per germline, CDR1 MDHEN and CDR2 SYDVKM. V was clipped by 2 bases and J by 2 bases, with 4 bases between them. CDR3 in DNA: TGTGCCAGCAGTTTACTGGCTGGAAACACCATATATTTT. Translation: CASSLLAGNTIYF.

This clone was recorded many times. This chain uses TRBV19 with TRBJ1-1; 11 nucleotides match TRBD1. The CDR3 runs to 16 residues. Trimming cost V 7 bases and J 6 bases; bases outside gene matches: 13. Germline CDR1 is LNHDA and CDR2 is SQIVND (reference sequence). CDR3 loop: CASNRTPGQGGAEAFF. CDR3 in DNA: TGTGCCAGTAACAGAACCCCGGGACAGGGGGGCGCTGAAGCTTTCTTT.

The CDR3 loop reads CASSNHGQGTDTQYF. The CDR3 DNA reads as TGTGCCAGTAGCAACCACGGACAGGGCACAGATACGCAGTATTTT. The V call is TRBV19, the J call TRBJ2-3; 7 positions match TRBD1. The CDR3 spans 15 residues. CDR1 is LNHDA, CDR2 SQIVND, per germline (reference sequence). The V gene end was trimmed by 6 bases and the J gene end by 1 base; junction bases not matched to a gene: 7.

This rearrangement joins TRBV6-6 to TRBJ1-4; D unresolved. V lost 9 bases and J 7 bases, leaving 15 bases between the germline ends. The CDR3 loop spans 13 amino acids. Germline lookup yields CDR1 MNHNY and CDR2 SVGAGI (reference sequence). DNA of the CDR3: TGTGCCAGTCACATGGGGTCAGGTGAAAAACTGTTTTTT. Encoded protein: CASHMGSGEKLFF.

This chain uses TRBV4-2 with TRBJ2-1; TRBD2 matches at 13 bases. The germline V gene encodes CDR1 LGHNA and CDR2 YNFKEQ. This CDR3 spans 14 amino acids. The J segment lost 9 bases and the V segment lost 3 bases, leaving 2 bases of the junction unmatched. CDR3 protein: CASSQTSGRREQFF. The CDR3, as DNA: TGTGCCAGCAGCCAGACTAGCGGGAGGCGTGAGCAGTTCTTC.

V and J are TRBV19 and TRBJ2-3; D gene ambiguous. V lost 3 bases and J lost 3, with 7 bases in between. In germline, CDR1 is LNHDA, CDR2 SQIVND (reference sequence). This CDR3 comprises 13 residues. In DNA form, the CDR3 reads TGTGCCAGTAGTATCTTAGAAACAGATACGCAGTATTTT. Translation gives CASSILETDTQYF.

The chain is built from TRBV11-1 and TRBJ2-3; the match to TRBD2 covers 7 bases. Germline CDR1 reads SGHAT; CDR2 reads FQDESV (reference sequence). This CDR3 comprises 17 residues. With V trimmed by 1 base and J by 6 bases, 13 bases remained unmatched. CDR3 sequence: CASSLGWASGQVDTQYF. DNA of the CDR3: TGTGCCAGCAGCTTAGGATGGGCTAGCGGACAAGTGGATACGCAGTATTTT.

The genes are TRBV20-1 and TRBJ2-4; no clear D gene. The V end was cut by 6 bases, the J end by 9 bases, with 12 bases between. The germline V gene encodes CDR1 DFQATT and CDR2 SNEGSKA (reference sequence). The CDR3 contains 11 residues. The CDR3 protein is CSADPKGIQYF. In DNA, the CDR3 is TGCAGTGCCGACCCGAAAGGCATTCAGTACTTC.

The chain carries TRBV30 and TRBJ1-2, with D possibly matching TRBD1 (5 bases). Germline-derived CDR1 and CDR2 are GTSNPN and SVGIG (reference sequence). V was shortened by 3 bases and J by 0 bases, with 8 bases between the two germline ends. The CDR3 totals 13 residues. CDR3 DNA: TGTGCCTGGAGAGACAGTCCTAACTATGGCTACACCTTC. Amino acid sequence: CAWRDSPNYGYTF.

On this clone itself: Other nucleotide sequences from this sample produce the same CDR3. The rearrangement uses TRBV7-6 and TRBJ2-5; TRBD1 is a possible D gene (6 bases). The V gene's germline CDR1 is SGHVS and CDR2 FNYEAQ. The germline V and J ends were trimmed by 2 bases and 5 bases, with 9 bases remaining between them. The CDR3 extends over 13 amino acids. In nucleotides, the CDR3 is TGTGCCAGCAGCTTACAGGGGTGGGAGACCCAGTACTTC. Translating it yields CASSLQGWETQYF.

This sequence joins TRBV6-6 and TRBJ1-1, with unresolved D. The CDR3 is made up of 13 amino acids. Deletions cut 4 bases from V and 8 bases from J, with 14 bases between. Germline V gene sequence: CDR1 MNHNY, CDR2 SVGAGI (reference sequence). DNA for the CDR3: TGTGCCAGCAGTTTTCCACCGACGGGGGAAGCTTTCTTT. This encodes CASSFPPTGEAFF.

At least ten counts were recorded for this clone. The chain recombines TRBV6-4 with TRBJ2-5; tentatively, D is TRBD2 (6 bases). The CDR3 loop spans 13 amino acids. CDR1 is MRHNA, CDR2 SNTAGT, per germline. V lost 5 bases and J lost 5, with 12 bases in between. CDR3 nucleotide sequence: TGTGCCAGCAGTCCCGATGGGGGGGAGACCCAGTACTTC. Translation: CASSPDGGETQYF.

The rearrangement links TRBV10-2 to TRBJ1-4; the D gene is possibly TRBD1 (5 bases). V lost 5 bases and J 8 bases, leaving 18 bases between the germline ends. Germline-derived CDR1 and CDR2 are WSHSY and SAAADI. The CDR3 extends over 15 amino acids. CDR3 amino acids: CASSQGVSAGEKLFF. CDR3 bases: TGCGCCAGCAGTCAGGGAGTTTCGGCGGGGGAAAAACTGTTTTTT.

In this sample, this clone turned up a few times. The chain joins TRBV2 to TRBJ2-7; TRBD2 matches at 7 bases. The germline V gene has CDR1 SNHLY and CDR2 FYNNEI. After removal of 5 bases from V and 2 bases from J, the junction contained 15 bases not matched to a gene. This CDR3 has 17 residues. The CDR3 is CASSLHASGTATYEQYF. For the CDR3, the DNA is TGTGCCAGCAGTTTACACGCGAGCGGGACTGCTACCTACGAGCAGTACTTC.

The rearrangement uses TRBV10-2 and TRBJ1-5; D uncertain. Germline CDR1 is WSHSY and CDR2 is SAAADI. V dropped 6 bases and J dropped 4 bases, with 16 bases sitting between them. The CDR3 is made up of 15 amino acids. The CDR3 reads CASSRTDALNQPQHF. CDR3 DNA sequence: TGCGCCAGCAGCCGCACTGATGCCCTAAATCAGCCCCAGCATTTT.

This chain joins TRBV28 and TRBJ1-1; unclear D gene. Looked up from germline, CDR1 is MDHEN and CDR2 is SYDVKM. The CDR3 is made up of 12 amino acids. Trimming stripped 2 bases from V and 6 bases from J, with 7 bases between. CDR3 sequence (DNA): TGTGCCAGCAGTTTACAGGTTTCTGAAGCTTTCTTT. Translating gives CASSLQVSEAFF.

The CDR3: CASSYSSFVSYNEQFF. The CDR3 DNA sequence: TGTGCCAGCAGTTACTCTAGCTTTGTCTCCTACAATGAGCAGTTCTTC. The rearrangement uses TRBV6-5 and TRBJ2-1; D ambiguous. The V end lost 0 bases, the J end lost 0 bases, and 9 bases lay between the germline ends. The CDR3 is 16 residues long. Per the germline V gene, CDR1 is MNHEY and CDR2 is SVGAGI.

CDR3 DNA sequence: TGTGCCAGCAGCTTCCAGGGAGGAGGGGGGCGCTACGAGCAGTACTTC. Its protein is CASSFQGGGGRYEQYF. V is TRBV7-2 and J is TRBJ2-7; either TRBD1 or TRBD2 may fit D (6 bases each). The CDR3 totals 16 residues. V lost 3 bases and J lost 3, with 18 bases in between. Germline-derived CDR1 and CDR2 are SGHTA and FQGNSA.

This clone showed up just once. V is TRBV2 and J is TRBJ2-7; 7 positions agree with TRBD1. This CDR3 contains 14 residues. The trim removed 5 bases at V and 2 bases at J, leaving 6 bases unmatched. Germline-derived CDR1 and CDR2 are SNHLY and FYNNEI. CDR3 in DNA: TGTGCCAGCAGTAAACAGGGGCCCCCCTACGAGCAGTACTTC. This sequence encodes CASSKQGPPYEQYF.

About this clone itself: The sample has other DNA sequences that encode this CDR3 too. The V call is TRBV28, the J call TRBJ1-2; TRBD1 matches 9 bases. V shed 9 bases and J 5 bases; nucleotides not matched to a gene: 7. Germline V gives CDR1 MDHEN, CDR2 SYDVKM. This CDR3 is built from 13 residues. CDR3 DNA sequence: TGTGCCAGTTCACCGGGACAGGGATATGGCTACACCTTC. Translated, it gives CASSPGQGYGYTF.

CDR3 residues: CSVATGNTEAFF. The DNA of the CDR3 is TGCAGCGTAGCCACCGGGAACACTGAAGCTTTCTTT. The J gene is TRBJ1-1, the V gene TRBV29-1; no reliable D call. V lost 6 bases and J lost 1, with 9 bases in between. The CDR3 totals 12 residues. Germline V gene lookup returns CDR1 SQVTM and CDR2 ANQGSEA.

The gene calls are TRBV7-9 and TRBJ2-7; 7 positions match TRBD1. V lost 0 bases to trimming and J lost 0 bases; unmatched junction nucleotides: 5. The CDR3 is 16 amino acids. CDR1 is SEHNR, CDR2 FQNEAQ, per germline (reference sequence). The CDR3 DNA reads as TGTGCCAGCAGCTTAGCGCGAGGGGGCAGCTCCTACGAGCAGTACTTC. Translating gives CASSLARGGSSYEQYF.